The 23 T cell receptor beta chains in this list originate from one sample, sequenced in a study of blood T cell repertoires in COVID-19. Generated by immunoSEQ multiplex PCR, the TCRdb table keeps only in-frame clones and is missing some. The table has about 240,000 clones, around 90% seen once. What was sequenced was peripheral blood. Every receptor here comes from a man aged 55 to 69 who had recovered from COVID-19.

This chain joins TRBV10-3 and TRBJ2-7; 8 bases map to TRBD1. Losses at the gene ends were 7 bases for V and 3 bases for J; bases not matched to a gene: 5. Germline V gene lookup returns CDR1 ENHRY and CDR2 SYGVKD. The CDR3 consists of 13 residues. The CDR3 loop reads CAITPTGDYEQYF. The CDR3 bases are TGTGCCATCACCCCGACAGGGGACTACGAGCAGTACTTC.

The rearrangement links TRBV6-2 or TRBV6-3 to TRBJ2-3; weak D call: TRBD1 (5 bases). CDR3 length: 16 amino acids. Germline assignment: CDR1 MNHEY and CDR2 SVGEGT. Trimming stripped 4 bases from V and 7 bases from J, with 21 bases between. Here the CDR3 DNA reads TGTGCCAGCAGTTCTAACCCCCCCGGCAGGGCATATACGCAGTATTTT. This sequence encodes CASSSNPPGRAYTQYF.

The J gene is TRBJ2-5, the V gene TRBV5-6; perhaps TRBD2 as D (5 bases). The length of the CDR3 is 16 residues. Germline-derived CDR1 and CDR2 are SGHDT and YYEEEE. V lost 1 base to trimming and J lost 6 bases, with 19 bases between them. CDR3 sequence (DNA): TGTGCCAGCAGCTTGATTAGCGTGGGCAGCGCCCAGACCCAGTACTTC. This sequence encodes CASSLISVGSAQTQYF.

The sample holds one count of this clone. The CDR3: CASSHQRASTDTQYF. The DNA for the CDR3 is TGTGCCAGCAGCCACCAGCGGGCTAGCACAGATACGCAGTATTTT. The V call is TRBV7-2, the J call TRBJ2-3, with D possibly TRBD2 on 6 matching bases. Germline CDR1 and CDR2: SGHTA and FQGNSA. CDR3 length equals 15 residues. Trimming took off 5 bases at V and 0 bases at J, with 12 bases between the two ends.

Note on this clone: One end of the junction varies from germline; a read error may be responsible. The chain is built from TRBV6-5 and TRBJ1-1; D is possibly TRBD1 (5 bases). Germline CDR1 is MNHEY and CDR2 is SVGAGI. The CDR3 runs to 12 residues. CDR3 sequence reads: CASSKSGMEMIF. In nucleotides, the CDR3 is TGTGCCAGCAGTAAGTCAGGGATGGAGATGATCTTT.

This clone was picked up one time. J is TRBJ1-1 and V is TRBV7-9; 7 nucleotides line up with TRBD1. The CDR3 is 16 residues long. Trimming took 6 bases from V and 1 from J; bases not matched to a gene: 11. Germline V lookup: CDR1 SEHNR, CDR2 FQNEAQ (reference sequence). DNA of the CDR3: TGTGCCAGCAGAGCGAAACCGACAGGGAGGAACACTGAAGCTTTCTTT. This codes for CASRAKPTGRNTEAFF.

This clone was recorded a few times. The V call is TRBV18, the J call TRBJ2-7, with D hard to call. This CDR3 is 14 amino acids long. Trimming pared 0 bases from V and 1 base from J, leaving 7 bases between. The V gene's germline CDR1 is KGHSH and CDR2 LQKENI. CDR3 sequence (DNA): TGTGCCAGCTCACCACCCGGTGTTTCCTACGAGCAGTACTTC. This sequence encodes CASSPPGVSYEQYF. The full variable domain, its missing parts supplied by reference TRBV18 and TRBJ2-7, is NAGVMQNPRHLVRRRGQEARLRCSPMKGHSHVYWYRQLPEEGLKFMVYLQKENIIDESGMPKERFSAEFPKEGPSILRIQQVVRGDSAAYFCASSPPGVSYEQYFGPGTRLTVT.

The CDR3 nucleotides read TGTGCCAGCAGCCAAGGACGCGGGGCTAACTATGGCTACACCTTC. It codes for CASSQGRGANYGYTF. This chain joins TRBV3-1 (or the pseudogene TRBV3-2) and TRBJ1-2; D is ambiguous. The CDR3 loop spans 15 amino acids. The V gene lost 1 base and the J gene lost 0 bases, with 9 bases spanning the gap. Germline CDR1 is LGHDT and CDR2 is YNNKEL (reference sequence).

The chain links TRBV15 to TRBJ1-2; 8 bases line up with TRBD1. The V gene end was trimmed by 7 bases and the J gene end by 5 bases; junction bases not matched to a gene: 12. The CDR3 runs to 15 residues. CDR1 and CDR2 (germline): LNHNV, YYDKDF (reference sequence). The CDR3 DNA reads TGTGCCACCACCTCATCTGTGGACAGGGAGTATGGCTACACCTTC. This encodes CATTSSVDREYGYTF.

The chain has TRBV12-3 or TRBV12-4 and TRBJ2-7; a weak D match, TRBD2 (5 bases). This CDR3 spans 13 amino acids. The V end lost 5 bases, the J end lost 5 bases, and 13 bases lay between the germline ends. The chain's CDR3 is CASSRTFSHEQYF. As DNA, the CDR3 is TGTGCCAGCAGTCGGACTTTTAGCCACGAGCAGTACTTC.

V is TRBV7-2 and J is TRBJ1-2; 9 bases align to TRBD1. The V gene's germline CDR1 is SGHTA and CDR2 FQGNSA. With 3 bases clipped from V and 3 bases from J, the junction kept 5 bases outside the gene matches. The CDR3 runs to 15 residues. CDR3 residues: CASSFTDRGDYGYTF. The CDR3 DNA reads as TGTGCCAGCAGCTTTACGGACAGGGGCGACTATGGCTACACCTTC.

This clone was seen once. Here the CDR3 DNA reads TGTGCCAGCACTGCCCCCGTGCGGAGTACGGATTCACCCCTCCACTTT. Encoded protein: CASTAPVRSTDSPLHF. V usage is TRBV28 and J usage is TRBJ1-6, with no clear D. V was clipped by 7 bases and J by 8 bases, with 21 bases between them. The CDR3 totals 16 residues. Germline CDR1 is MDHEN and CDR2 is SYDVKM.

The CDR3 loop is CSIVRGGMNTEAFF. The CDR3 DNA follows: TGCAGTATCGTCAGGGGTGGGATGAACACTGAAGCTTTCTTT. The genes are TRBV29-1 and TRBJ1-1; D possibly corresponds to TRBD1 (6 bases). The germline gives CDR1 SQVTM, CDR2 ANQGSEA. CDR3 size: 14 residues.

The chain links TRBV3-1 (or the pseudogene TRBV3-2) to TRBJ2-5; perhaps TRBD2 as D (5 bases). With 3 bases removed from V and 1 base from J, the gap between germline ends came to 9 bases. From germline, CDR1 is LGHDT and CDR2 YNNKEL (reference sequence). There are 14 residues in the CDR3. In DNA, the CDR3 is TGTGCCAGCAGCCATCGGAGGCGCCAAGAGACCCAGTACTTC. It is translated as CASSHRRRQETQYF.

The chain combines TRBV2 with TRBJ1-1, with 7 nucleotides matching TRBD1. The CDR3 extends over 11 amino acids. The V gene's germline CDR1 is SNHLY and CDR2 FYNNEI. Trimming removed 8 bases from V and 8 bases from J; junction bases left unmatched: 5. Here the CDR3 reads CASDRAEEAFF. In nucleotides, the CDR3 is TGTGCCAGCGACAGGGCGGAGGAAGCTTTCTTT.

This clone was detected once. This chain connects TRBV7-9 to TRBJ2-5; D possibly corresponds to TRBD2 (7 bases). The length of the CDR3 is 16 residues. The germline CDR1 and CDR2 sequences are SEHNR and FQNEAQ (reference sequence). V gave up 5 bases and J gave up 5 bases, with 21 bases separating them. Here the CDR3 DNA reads TGTGCCAGCAGCCGCACCTCGGGGGCGCGGGGGGAGACCCAGTACTTC. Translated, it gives CASSRTSGARGETQYF. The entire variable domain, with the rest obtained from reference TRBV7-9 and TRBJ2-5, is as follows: DTGVSQNPRHKITKRGQNVTFRCDPISEHNRLYWYRQTLGQGPEFLTYFQNEAQLEKSRLLSDRFSAERPKGSFSTLEIQRTEQGDSAMYLCASSRTSGARGETQYFGPGTRLLVL.

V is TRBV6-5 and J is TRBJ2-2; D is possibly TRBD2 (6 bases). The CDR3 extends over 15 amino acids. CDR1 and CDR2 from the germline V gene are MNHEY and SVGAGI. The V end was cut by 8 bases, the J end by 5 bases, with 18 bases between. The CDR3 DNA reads TGTGCCAGCCAAGGGACTGGACGGGGAACCGGGGAGCTGTTTTTT. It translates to CASQGTGRGTGELFF.

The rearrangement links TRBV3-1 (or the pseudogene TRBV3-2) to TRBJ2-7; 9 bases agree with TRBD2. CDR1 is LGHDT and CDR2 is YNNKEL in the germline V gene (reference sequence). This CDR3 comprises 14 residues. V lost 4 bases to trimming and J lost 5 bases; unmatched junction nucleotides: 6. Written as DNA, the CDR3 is TGTGCCAGCAGCCGCCGCGGGGGGGCCAACGAGCAGTACTTC. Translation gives CASSRRGGANEQYF.

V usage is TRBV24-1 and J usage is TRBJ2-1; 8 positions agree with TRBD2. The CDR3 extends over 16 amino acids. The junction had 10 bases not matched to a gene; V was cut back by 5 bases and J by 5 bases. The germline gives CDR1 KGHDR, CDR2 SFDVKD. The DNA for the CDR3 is TGTGCCACCAGTGCCCCCCGGCGGGGGGAAAACAATGAGCAGTTCTTC. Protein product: CATSAPRRGENNEQFF.

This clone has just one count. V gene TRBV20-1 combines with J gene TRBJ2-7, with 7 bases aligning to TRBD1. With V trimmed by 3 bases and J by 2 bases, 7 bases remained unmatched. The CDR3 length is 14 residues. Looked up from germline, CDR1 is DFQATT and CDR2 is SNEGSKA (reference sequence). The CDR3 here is CSASDYGTAYEQYF. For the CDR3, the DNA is TGCAGTGCTAGTGATTACGGGACAGCCTACGAGCAGTACTTC.

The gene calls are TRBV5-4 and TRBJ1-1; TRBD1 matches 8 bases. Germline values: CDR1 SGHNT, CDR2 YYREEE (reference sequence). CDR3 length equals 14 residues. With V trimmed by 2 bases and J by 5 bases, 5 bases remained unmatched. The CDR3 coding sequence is TGTGCCAGCAGCTTTGGCAGGGGGCAAACTGAAGCTTTCTTT. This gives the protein CASSFGRGQTEAFF. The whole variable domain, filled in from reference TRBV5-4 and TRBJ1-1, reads ETGVTQSPTHLIKTRGQQVTLRCSSQSGHNTVSWYQQALGQGPQFIFQYYREEENGRGNFPPRFSGLQFPNYSSELNVNALELDDSALYLCASSFGRGQTEAFFGQGTRLTVV.

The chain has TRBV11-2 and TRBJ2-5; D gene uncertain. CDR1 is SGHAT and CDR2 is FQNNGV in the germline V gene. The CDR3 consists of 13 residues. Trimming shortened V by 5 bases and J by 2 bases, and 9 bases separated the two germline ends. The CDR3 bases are TGTGCCAGCAGCCTCCGTTTTCAAGAGACCCAGTACTTC. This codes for CASSLRFQETQYF.

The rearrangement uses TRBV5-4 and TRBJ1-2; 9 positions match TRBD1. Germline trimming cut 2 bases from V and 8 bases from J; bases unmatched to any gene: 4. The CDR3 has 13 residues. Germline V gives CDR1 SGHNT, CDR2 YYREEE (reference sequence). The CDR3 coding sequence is TGTGCCAGCAGCTTTACAGGGGGCAAGGGCTACACCTTC. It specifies CASSFTGGKGYTF.